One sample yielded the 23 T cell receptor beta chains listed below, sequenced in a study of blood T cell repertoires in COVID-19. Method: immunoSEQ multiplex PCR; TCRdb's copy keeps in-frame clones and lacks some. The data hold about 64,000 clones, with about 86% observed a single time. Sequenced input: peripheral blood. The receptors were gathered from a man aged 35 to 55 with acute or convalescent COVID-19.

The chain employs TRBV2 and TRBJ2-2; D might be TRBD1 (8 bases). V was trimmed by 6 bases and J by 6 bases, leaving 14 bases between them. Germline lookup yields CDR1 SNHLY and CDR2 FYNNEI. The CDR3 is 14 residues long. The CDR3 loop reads CASRDRAGAGELFF. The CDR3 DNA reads TGTGCCAGCAGGGACAGGGCGGGGGCCGGGGAGCTGTTTTTT.

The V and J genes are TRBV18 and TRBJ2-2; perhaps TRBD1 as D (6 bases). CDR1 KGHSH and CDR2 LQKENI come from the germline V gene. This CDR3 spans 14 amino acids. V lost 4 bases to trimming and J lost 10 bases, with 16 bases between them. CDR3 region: CASSLSRQDEELFF. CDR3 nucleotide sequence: TGTGCCAGCTCACTATCTCGACAGGATGAGGAGCTGTTTTTT. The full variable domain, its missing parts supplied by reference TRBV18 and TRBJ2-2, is NAGVMQNPRHLVRRRGQEARLRCSPMKGHSHVYWYRQLPEEGLKFMVYLQKENIIDESGMPKERFSAEFPKEGPSILRIQQVVRGDSAAYFCASSLSRQDEELFFGEGSRLTVL.

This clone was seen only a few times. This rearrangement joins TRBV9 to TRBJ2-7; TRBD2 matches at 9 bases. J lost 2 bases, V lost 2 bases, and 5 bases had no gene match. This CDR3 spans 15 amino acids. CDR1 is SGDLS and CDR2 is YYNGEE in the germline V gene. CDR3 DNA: TGTGCCAGCAGCGTGTCGTCTAGCGGGACCTACGAGCAGTACTTC. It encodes CASSVSSSGTYEQYF.

CDR3 sequence reads: CASGTSGETDTQYF. For the CDR3, the DNA is TGCGCCAGCGGTACTAGCGGGGAAACAGATACGCAGTATTTT. The chain recombines TRBV5-1 with TRBJ2-3; 10 nucleotides align to TRBD2. The J segment lost 3 bases and the V segment lost 7 bases, leaving 5 bases of the junction unmatched. This CDR3 region has 14 residues. Per germline, CDR1 SGHRS and CDR2 YFSETQ.

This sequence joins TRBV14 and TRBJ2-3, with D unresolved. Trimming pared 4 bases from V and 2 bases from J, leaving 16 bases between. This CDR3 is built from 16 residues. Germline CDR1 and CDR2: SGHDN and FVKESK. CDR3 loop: CASSRSFRVDTDTQYF. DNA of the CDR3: TGTGCCAGCAGCCGAAGTTTCCGGGTTGACACAGATACGCAGTATTTT.

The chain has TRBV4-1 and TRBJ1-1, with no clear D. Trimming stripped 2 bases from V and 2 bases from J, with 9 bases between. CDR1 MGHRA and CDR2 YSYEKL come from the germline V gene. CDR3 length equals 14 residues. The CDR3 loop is CASSQPGGNTEAFF. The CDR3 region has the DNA TGCGCCAGCAGCCAACCAGGTGGTAACACTGAAGCTTTCTTT.

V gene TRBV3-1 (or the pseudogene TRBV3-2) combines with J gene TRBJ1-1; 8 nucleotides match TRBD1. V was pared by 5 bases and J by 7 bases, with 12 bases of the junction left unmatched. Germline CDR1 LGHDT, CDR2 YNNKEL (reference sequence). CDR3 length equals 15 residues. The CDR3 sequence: CASSLRQGRKDEAFF. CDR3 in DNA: TGTGCCAGCAGCTTGCGACAGGGGAGAAAAGATGAAGCTTTCTTT.

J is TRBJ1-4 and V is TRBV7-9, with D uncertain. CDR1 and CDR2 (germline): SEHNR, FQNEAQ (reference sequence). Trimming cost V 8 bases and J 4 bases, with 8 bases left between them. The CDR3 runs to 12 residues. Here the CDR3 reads CASGRGNEKLFF. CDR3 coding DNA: TGTGCCAGCGGGCGGGGTAATGAAAAACTGTTTTTT.

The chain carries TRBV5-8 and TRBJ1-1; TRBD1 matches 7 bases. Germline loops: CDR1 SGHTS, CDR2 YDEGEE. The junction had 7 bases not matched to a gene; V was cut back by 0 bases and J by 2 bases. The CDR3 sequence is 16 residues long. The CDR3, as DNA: TGTGCCAGCAGCTTGGCGACAGGGCTTAAAAACACTGAAGCTTTCTTT. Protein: CASSLATGLKNTEAFF.

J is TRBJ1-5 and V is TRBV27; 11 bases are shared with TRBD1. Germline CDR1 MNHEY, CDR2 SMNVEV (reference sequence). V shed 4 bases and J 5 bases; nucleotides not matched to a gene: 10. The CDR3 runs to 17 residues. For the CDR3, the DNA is TGTGCCAGCAGTTCCCCCCCGGACAGGGGGCCCCATCAGCCCCAGCATTTT. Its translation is CASSSPPDRGPHQPQHF.

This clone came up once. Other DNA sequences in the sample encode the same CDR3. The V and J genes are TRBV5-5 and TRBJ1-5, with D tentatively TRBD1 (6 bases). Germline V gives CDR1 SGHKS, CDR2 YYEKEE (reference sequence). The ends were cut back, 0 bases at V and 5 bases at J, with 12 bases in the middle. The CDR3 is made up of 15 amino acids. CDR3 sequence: CASSLGSAGDQPQHF. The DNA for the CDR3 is TGTGCCAGCAGCTTGGGATCGGCAGGGGATCAGCCCCAGCATTTT.

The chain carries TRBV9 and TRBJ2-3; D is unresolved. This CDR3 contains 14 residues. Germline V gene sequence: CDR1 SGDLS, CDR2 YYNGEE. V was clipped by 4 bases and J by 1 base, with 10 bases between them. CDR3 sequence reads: CASSFMTGTDTQYF. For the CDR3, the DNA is TGTGCCAGCAGCTTTATGACTGGCACAGATACGCAGTATTTT. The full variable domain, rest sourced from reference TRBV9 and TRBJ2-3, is DSGVTQTPKHLITATGQRVTLRCSPRSGDLSVYWYQQSLDQGLQFLIQYYNGEERAKGNILERFSAQQFPDLHSELNLSSLELGDSALYFCASSFMTGTDTQYFGPGTRLTVL.

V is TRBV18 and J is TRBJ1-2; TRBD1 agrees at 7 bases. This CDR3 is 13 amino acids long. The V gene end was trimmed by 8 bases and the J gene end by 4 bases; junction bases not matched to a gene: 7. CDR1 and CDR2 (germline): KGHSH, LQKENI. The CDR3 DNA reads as TGTGCCAGCACAAAGACAGGGAGCTATGGCTACACCTTC. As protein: CASTKTGSYGYTF. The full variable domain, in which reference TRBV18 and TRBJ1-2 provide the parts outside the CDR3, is NAGVMQNPRHLVRRRGQEARLRCSPMKGHSHVYWYRQLPEEGLKFMVYLQKENIIDESGMPKERFSAEFPKEGPSILRIQQVVRGDSAAYFCASTKTGSYGYTFGSGTRLTVV.

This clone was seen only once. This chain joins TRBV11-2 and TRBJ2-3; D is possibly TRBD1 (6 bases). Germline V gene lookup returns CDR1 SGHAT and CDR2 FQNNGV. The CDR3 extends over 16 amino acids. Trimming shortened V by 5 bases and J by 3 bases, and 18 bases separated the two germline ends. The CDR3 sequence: CASSPLVGALTDTQYF. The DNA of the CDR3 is TGTGCCAGCAGCCCCCTAGTGGGGGCTCTAACAGATACGCAGTATTTT. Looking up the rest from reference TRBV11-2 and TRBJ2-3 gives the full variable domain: EAGVAQSPRYKIIEKRQSVAFWCNPISGHATLYWYQQILGQGPKLLIQFQNNGVVDDSQLPKDRFSAERLKGVDSTLKIQPAKLEDSAVYLCASSPLVGALTDTQYFGPGTRLTVL.

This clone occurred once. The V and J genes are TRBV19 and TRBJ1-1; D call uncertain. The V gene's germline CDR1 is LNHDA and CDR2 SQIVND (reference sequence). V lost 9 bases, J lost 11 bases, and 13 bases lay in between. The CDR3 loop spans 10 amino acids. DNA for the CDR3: TGTGCCAGCCTTGGAGTCACGGCTTTCTTT. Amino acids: CASLGVTAFF.

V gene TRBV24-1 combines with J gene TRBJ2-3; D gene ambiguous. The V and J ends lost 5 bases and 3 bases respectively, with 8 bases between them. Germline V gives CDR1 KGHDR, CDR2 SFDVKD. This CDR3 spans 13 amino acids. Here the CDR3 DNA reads TGTGCCACCAGTGTTGGAGCAACAGATACGCAGTATTTT. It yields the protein CATSVGATDTQYF.

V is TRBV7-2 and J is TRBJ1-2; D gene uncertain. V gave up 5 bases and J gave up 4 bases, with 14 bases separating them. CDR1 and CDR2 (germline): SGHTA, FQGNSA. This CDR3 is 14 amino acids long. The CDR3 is CASSPGRRSYGYTF. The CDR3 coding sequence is TGTGCCAGCAGCCCCGGGAGGCGCTCCTATGGCTACACCTTC. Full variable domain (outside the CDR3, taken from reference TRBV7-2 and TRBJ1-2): GAGVSQSPSNKVTEKGKDVELRCDPISGHTALYWYRQSLGQGLEFLIYFQGNSAPDKSGLPSDRFSAERTGGSVSTLTIQRTQQEDSAVYLCASSPGRRSYGYTFGSGTRLTVV.

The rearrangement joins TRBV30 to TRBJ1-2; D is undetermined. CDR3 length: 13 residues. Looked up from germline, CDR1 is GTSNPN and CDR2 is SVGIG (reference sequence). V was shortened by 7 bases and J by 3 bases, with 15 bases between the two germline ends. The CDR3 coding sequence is TGTGCCTCAATAACGGGTTTCGACTATGGCTACACCTTC. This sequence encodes CASITGFDYGYTF.

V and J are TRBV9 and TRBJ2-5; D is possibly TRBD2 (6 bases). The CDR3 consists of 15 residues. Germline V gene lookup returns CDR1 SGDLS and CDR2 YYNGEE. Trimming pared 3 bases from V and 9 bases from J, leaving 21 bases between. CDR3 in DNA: TGTGCCAGCAGCGATTACGGGAGTGGATGGGGGGCCCAGTACTTC. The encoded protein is CASSDYGSGWGAQYF.

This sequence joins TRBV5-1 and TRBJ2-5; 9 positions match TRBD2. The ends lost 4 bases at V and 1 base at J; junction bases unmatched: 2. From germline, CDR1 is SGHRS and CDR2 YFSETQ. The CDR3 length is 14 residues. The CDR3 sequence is CASSLSGGQETQYF. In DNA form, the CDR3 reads TGCGCCAGCAGCCTTAGCGGGGGCCAAGAGACCCAGTACTTC.

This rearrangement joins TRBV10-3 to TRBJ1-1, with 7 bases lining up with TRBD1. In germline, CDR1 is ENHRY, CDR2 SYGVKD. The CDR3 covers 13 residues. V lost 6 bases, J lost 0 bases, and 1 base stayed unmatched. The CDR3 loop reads CAISDRVNTEAFF. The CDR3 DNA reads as TGTGCCATCAGCGACAGGGTGAACACTGAAGCTTTCTTT.

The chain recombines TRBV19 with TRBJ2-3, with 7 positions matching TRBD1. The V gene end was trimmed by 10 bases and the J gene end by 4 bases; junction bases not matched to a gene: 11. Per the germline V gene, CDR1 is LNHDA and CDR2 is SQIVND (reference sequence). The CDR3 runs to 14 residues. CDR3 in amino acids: CATSQQGTSDTQYF. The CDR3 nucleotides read TGTGCCACCTCCCAACAGGGGACCTCAGATACGCAGTATTTT. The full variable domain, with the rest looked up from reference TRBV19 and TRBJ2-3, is DGGITQSPKYLFRKEGQNVTLSCEQNLNHDAMYWYRQDPGQGLRLIYYSQIVNDFQKGDIAEGYSVSREKKESFPLTVTSAQKNPTAFYLCATSQQGTSDTQYFGPGTRLTVL.

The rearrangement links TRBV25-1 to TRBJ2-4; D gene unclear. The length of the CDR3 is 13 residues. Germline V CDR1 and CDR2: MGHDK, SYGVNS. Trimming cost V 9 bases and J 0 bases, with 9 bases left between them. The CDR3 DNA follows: TGTGCCAGTAGAGATGGAGCCAAAAACATTCAGTACTTC. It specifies CASRDGAKNIQYF.